Sequencing of this T cell receptor beta chain was carried out in a study of blood T cells in healthy people across ages. The study's findings and limits: CMV infection status of these donors was not known. Naive CD4+ cell counts and diversity both ran higher in long-lived than in aged donors.

A second about 7 to 12 cycle PCR used barcoded and J-beta primers. Each cDNA molecule carried a tag from a template-switch adaptor that contained 12 random nucleotides. MiXCR, run by TCRdb on the 5' RACE reads, gives a single entry per CDR3 protein. The sample lists around 1,700,000 distinct CDR3 sequences; 28% were seen once. This clonotype has a count of ten or more. Its antigen is undetermined. This CDR3 contains 16 residues. Per the germline V gene, CDR1 is KGHDR and CDR2 is SFDVKD. V dropped 4 bases and J dropped 5; count of bases not matched to a gene: 7. The TCR sequence derives from a woman in her 30s in good health. Sequences were obtained from blood. V and J are TRBV24-1 and TRBJ2-1; TRBD1 matches at 10 bases. CDR3 amino acids: CATSDQGQGKDNEQFF. The CDR3, as DNA: TGTGCCACCAGTGACCAGGGACAGGGGAAGGACAATGAGCAGTTCTTC.